The clone carrying this T cell receptor (beta chain) was picked up one time. This sample was taken from a study of CD8 T cells in Susac syndrome. Germline lookup yields CDR1 MNHEY and CDR2 SVGAGI. The CDR3 sequence is 14 residues long. V gave up 6 bases and J gave up 0 bases, with 10 bases separating them. Roughly 0.45 to 1 ug RNA was reverse transcribed with random hexamers. In TCRdb, the immunoSEQ multiplex PCR reads were re-called with MiXCR into one record per CDR3 protein. This table holds roughly 190,000 distinct CDR3 sequences, approximately 93% found once. The chain carries TRBV6-5 and TRBJ2-3; D perhaps matches TRBD1 (5 bases). Input material: CD4+ T cells from PBMCs. This TCR was sampled from a human donor in good health. In nucleotides, the CDR3 is TGTGCCAGCAGGCGACAGTCTAGCACAGATACGCAGTATTTT. Protein product: CASRRQSSTDTQYF.